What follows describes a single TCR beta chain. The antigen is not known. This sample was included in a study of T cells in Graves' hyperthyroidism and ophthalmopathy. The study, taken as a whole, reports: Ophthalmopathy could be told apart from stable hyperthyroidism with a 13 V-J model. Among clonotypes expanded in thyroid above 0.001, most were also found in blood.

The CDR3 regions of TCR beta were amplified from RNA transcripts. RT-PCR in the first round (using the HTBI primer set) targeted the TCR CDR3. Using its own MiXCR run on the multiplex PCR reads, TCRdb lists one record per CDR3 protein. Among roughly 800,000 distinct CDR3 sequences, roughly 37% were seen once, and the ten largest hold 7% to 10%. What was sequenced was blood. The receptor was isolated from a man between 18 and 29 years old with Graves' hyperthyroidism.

The CDR3 loop is CAITPGLHLDEQYF. The CDR3 DNA is TGTGCCATCACCCCCGGCCTTCACCTAGACGAGCAGTACTTC. The rearrangement uses TRBV10-3 and TRBJ2-7, with D hard to call. Trimming shortened V by 7 bases and J by 5 bases, and 18 bases separated the two germline ends. Looked up from germline, CDR1 is ENHRY and CDR2 is SYGVKD. There are 14 residues in the CDR3.